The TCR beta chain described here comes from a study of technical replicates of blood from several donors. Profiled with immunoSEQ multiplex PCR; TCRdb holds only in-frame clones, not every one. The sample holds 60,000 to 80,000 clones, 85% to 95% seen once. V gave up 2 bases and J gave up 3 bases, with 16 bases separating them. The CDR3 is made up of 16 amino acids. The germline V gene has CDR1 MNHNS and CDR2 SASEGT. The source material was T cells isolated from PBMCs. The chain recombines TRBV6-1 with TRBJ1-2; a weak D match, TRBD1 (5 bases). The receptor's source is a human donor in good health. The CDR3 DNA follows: TGTGCCAGCAGTGAAAATCAAGGGGTTTTCCACTATGGCTACACCTTC. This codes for CASSENQGVFHYGYTF.